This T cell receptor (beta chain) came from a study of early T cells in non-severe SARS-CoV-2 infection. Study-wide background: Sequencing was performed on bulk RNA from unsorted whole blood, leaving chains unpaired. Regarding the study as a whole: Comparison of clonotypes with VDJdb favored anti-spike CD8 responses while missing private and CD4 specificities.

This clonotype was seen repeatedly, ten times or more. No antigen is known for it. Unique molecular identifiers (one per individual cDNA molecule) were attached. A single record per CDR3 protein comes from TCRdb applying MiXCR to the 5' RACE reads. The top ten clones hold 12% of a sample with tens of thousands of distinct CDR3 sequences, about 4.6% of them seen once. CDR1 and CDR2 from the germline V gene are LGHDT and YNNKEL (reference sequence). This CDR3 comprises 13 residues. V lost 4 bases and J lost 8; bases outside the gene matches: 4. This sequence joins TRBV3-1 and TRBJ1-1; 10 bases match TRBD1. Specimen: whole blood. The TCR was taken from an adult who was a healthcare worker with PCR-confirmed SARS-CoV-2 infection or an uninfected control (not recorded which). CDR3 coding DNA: TGTGCCAGCAGCCGACAGGGGGCGACGGAAGCTTTCTTT. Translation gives CASSRQGATEAFF.